Each of the 14 T cell receptor beta chains below was sequenced from the same sample in a study of blood T cell repertoires in COVID-19. The repertoire was sequenced with immunoSEQ multiplex PCR; TCRdb's copy has only in-frame clones and lacks some. The sample gives fewer than 500,000 clones, approximately 89% of which show up once; 1.3% is in the top ten. Sequenced material: PBMCs or T cells enriched from blood (not recorded which). The receptors originated from a man younger than 45 who had recovered from COVID-19.

The chain joins TRBV7-9 to TRBJ1-2; possibly TRBD1 for D (5 bases). CDR3 length equals 16 residues. Germline lookup yields CDR1 SEHNR and CDR2 FQNEAQ (reference sequence). The germline V and J ends were trimmed by 6 bases and 0 bases, with 17 bases remaining between them. CDR3 amino acids: CASRKAGSAPNYGYTF. In DNA, the CDR3 is TGTGCCAGCAGAAAGGCAGGGTCCGCTCCTAACTATGGCTACACCTTC.

This clone turned up a few times. This rearrangement joins TRBV18 to TRBJ2-7; 7 nucleotides line up with TRBD2. The CDR3 covers 14 residues. J was trimmed by 2 bases and V by 2 bases; bases with no gene match: 3. CDR1 is KGHSH and CDR2 is LQKENI in the germline V gene. The CDR3 nucleotides are TGTGCCAGCTCACCAGGGGGGGTAGCCTACGAGCAGTACTTC. It translates to CASSPGGVAYEQYF.

In regard to this clone: The sample holds other DNA sequences that translate to the same CDR3. V and J are TRBV12-3 or TRBV12-4 and TRBJ1-2; 8 bases fit TRBD1. The CDR3 contains 13 residues. With V trimmed by 1 base and J by 8 bases, 3 bases remained unmatched. DNA for the CDR3: TGTGCCAGCAGTTTAGGGACAGGGTTCGGCTACACCTTC. The encoded protein is CASSLGTGFGYTF.

The sample holds one count of this clone. This chain uses TRBV18 with TRBJ1-1; D is ambiguous. CDR1 KGHSH and CDR2 LQKENI come from the germline V gene. The V gene lost 3 bases and the J gene lost 5 bases, with 16 bases spanning the gap. CDR3 length: 15 amino acids. CDR3 bases: TGTGCCAGCTCACCTACCCCCCGGGGAGAAACTGAAGCTTTCTTT. This translates into CASSPTPRGETEAFF.

The V call is TRBV12-3 or TRBV12-4, the J call TRBJ1-2; a weak D match, TRBD1 (6 bases). With 6 bases removed from V and 6 bases from J, the gap between germline ends came to 14 bases. This CDR3 has 13 residues. CDR3 residues: CASSAGTRDGYTF. CDR3 nucleotides: TGTGCCAGCAGCGCCGGGACACGGGATGGCTACACCTTC.

This chain uses TRBV5-4 with TRBJ2-5; 12 nucleotides line up with TRBD2. The CDR3 loop spans 15 amino acids. Germline V gene sequence: CDR1 SGHNT, CDR2 YYREEE (reference sequence). V dropped 5 bases and J dropped 2; count of bases not matched to a gene: 4. DNA of the CDR3: TGTGCCAGCAGGACTAGCGGGGGCCTTCAAGAGACCCAGTACTTC. Translation gives CASRTSGGLQETQYF.

This sequence joins TRBV20-1 and TRBJ1-4; D might be TRBD1 (5 bases). Germline V lookup: CDR1 DFQATT, CDR2 SNEGSKA (reference sequence). Trimming took off 3 bases at V and 7 bases at J, with 12 bases between the two ends. This CDR3 is 13 amino acids long. As DNA, the CDR3 is TGCAGTGCTAGTTGGGGGGTGGGTGAAAAACTGTTTTTT. This codes for CSASWGVGEKLFF.

This rearrangement joins TRBV5-1 to TRBJ2-5, with D maybe TRBD2 (5 bases). Germline V gene data show CDR1 as SGHRS and CDR2 as YFSETQ. The CDR3 extends over 13 amino acids. Trimming cost V 0 bases and J 5 bases, with 8 bases left between them. The CDR3 bases are TGCGCCAGCAGCTTGGGTAGGAGGGAGACCCAGTACTTC. Translating gives CASSLGRRETQYF.

Only one count was recorded for this clone. The DNA for the CDR3 is TGTGCCAGCAGTACCCTAGCCTCTGGAAACACCATATATTTT. Encoded protein: CASSTLASGNTIYF. The chain links TRBV6-5 to TRBJ1-3; no definite D call. The CDR3 covers 14 residues. Germline V lookup: CDR1 MNHEY, CDR2 SVGAGI. Trimming removed 5 bases from V and 0 bases from J, with 8 bases in between.

The chain recombines TRBV5-1 with TRBJ2-1; D may be TRBD1 (5 bases). The CDR3 runs to 15 residues. Germline CDR1 and CDR2: SGHRS and YFSETQ. V was clipped by 3 bases and J by 4 bases, with 14 bases between them. The DNA for the CDR3 is TGCGCCAGCAGCTCGCCCGGCAGGGCTTACAATGAGCAGTTCTTC. Encoded protein: CASSSPGRAYNEQFF.

The genes are TRBV5-1 and TRBJ2-7; D call uncertain. Germline CDR1 reads SGHRS; CDR2 reads YFSETQ. Trimming stripped 5 bases from V and 3 bases from J, with 12 bases between. The CDR3 covers 13 residues. The CDR3 DNA follows: TGCGCCAGCAGAACCGCTGCGGACTACGAGCAGTACTTC. Its translation: CASRTAADYEQYF.

This clone has just a few counts. The sample holds other DNA sequences that translate to the same CDR3. The chain combines TRBV19 with TRBJ2-7; D is possibly TRBD1 (5 bases). The V gene lost 2 bases and the J gene lost 6 bases, with 11 bases spanning the gap. This CDR3 is built from 13 residues. The germline gives CDR1 LNHDA, CDR2 SQIVND (reference sequence). The CDR3 loop is CASSISDSGEQYF. The CDR3 DNA follows: TGTGCCAGTAGTATATCAGACAGTGGCGAGCAGTACTTC.

The V call is TRBV27, the J call TRBJ1-4, with 8 bases lining up with TRBD1. Germline V gene sequence: CDR1 MNHEY, CDR2 SMNVEV (reference sequence). Unmatched junction bases numbered 16, after V lost 5 bases and J lost 8 bases. The CDR3 has 17 amino acids. The CDR3 sequence is CASSPTISRGRGEKLFF. The CDR3 DNA is TGTGCCAGCAGTCCTACTATCTCCAGGGGGCGAGGAGAAAAACTGTTTTTT.

This rearrangement joins TRBV4-1 to TRBJ2-5; 7 bases are a match to TRBD1. Trimming cost V 3 bases and J 2 bases; bases outside gene matches: 3. Looked up from germline, CDR1 is MGHRA and CDR2 is YSYEKL. This CDR3 is 14 amino acids long. Here the CDR3 DNA reads TGCGCCAGCAGCCACCGGGACAGTCAAGAGACCCAGTACTTC. Translating gives CASSHRDSQETQYF.